The 4 T cell receptor beta chains given below trace back to one sample, sequenced in a study of cytomegalovirus exposure and HLA in healthy donors (dated by TCRdb to 2017 to 2019). Receptors were amplified or captured by the immunoSEQ multiplex PCR assay. For the multiplex PCR, a mixture combining 60 forward primers for TCR Vbeta segments and 13 reverse primers for TCR Jbeta segments was used. TCRdb's version of the immuneACCESS table is confined to in-frame rearrangements and falls short of the full clone set. An unresolved V gene accounts for under half of the shortfall where checked; the remainder is of unknown origin. For this sample there are around 120,000 clones; around three quarters appear just once. The ten largest make up 3.3% of the sample. Material: PBMCs. The receptors were gathered from a woman in her thirties in good health and CMV-seropositive.

Only one count was recorded for this clone. The chain has TRBV30 and TRBJ1-5, with D hard to call. Trimming took 4 bases from V and 0 from J, leaving 13 bases between them. The germline gives CDR1 GTSNPN, CDR2 SVGIG (reference sequence). The CDR3 spans 15 residues. CDR3 sequence reads: CAWTRGGNSNQPQHF. In nucleotides, the CDR3 is TGTGCCTGGACCCGTGGAGGGAATAGCAATCAGCCCCAGCATTTT.

The chain joins TRBV7-6 to TRBJ2-7, with 9 bases aligning to TRBD1. Germline lookup yields CDR1 SGHVS and CDR2 FNYEAQ. This CDR3 comprises 14 residues. V lost 8 bases, J lost 2 bases, and 7 bases stayed unmatched. The CDR3: CASRRGQGTYEQYF. Written as DNA, the CDR3 is TGTGCCAGCCGGAGGGGACAGGGAACCTACGAGCAGTACTTC.

The V gene is TRBV7-9, the J gene TRBJ2-5; D perhaps matches TRBD2 (6 bases). CDR1 and CDR2 (germline): SEHNR, FQNEAQ (reference sequence). This CDR3 is 16 amino acids long. V dropped 4 bases and J dropped 0 bases, with 15 bases sitting between them. The CDR3 loop is CASSSEHGTDQETQYF. As DNA, the CDR3 is TGTGCCAGCAGCTCAGAGCACGGGACTGACCAAGAGACCCAGTACTTC. Full variable domain (missing parts from reference TRBV7-9 and TRBJ2-5): DTGVSQNPRHKITKRGQNVTFRCDPISEHNRLYWYRQTLGQGPEFLTYFQNEAQLEKSRLLSDRFSAERPKGSFSTLEIQRTEQGDSAMYLCASSSEHGTDQETQYFGPGTRLLVL.

This chain connects TRBV30 to TRBJ2-2; D remains unclear. V was clipped by 5 bases and J by 3 bases, with 10 bases between them. CDR1 GTSNPN and CDR2 SVGIG come from the germline V gene (reference sequence). The CDR3 loop spans 13 amino acids. For the CDR3, the DNA is TGTGCCTGGCTACGTTACTACACCGGGGAGCTGTTTTTT. Translated: CAWLRYYTGELFF. The entire variable domain, with the rest obtained from reference TRBV30 and TRBJ2-2, is as follows: SQTIHQWPATLVQPVGSPLSLECTVEGTSNPNLYWYRQAAGRGLQLLFYSVGIGQISSEVPQNLSASRPQDRQFILSSKKLLLSDSGFYLCAWLRYYTGELFFGEGSRLTVL.